This T cell receptor (beta chain) was documented in a study of T cell repertoires in cytomegalovirus infection. The overall study: Signatures in public TCR beta sequences pointed to both CMV infection and matching HLA type. The study, taken as a whole, reports: Ex vivo, HLA-C-restricted CMV-specific TCR beta clonotypes prevailed over the rest of the response. The cumulative frequency of public TCR beta families distinguished individuals who carried CMV together with the relevant HLA.

MiXCR, run by TCRdb on the reads, gives a single entry per CDR3 protein. This sample has about 600,000 distinct CDR3 sequences, with 24% found just once. A note on this clonotype: Its antigen is undetermined.

Germline loops: CDR1 DFQATT, CDR2 SNEGSKA (reference sequence). The CDR3 consists of 16 residues. With V trimmed by 3 bases and J by 4 bases, 14 bases remained unmatched. This chain links TRBV20-1 with TRBJ1-2; TRBD1 matches at 7 bases. This clonotype was obtained from a human donor in good health (CMV status not recorded). Some clones in this sample may be carry-over from other donors' samples. Input material: CD8+ T cells from PBMCs. As DNA, the CDR3 is TGCAGTGCTAGTGGGGTACGGAGACAGGGTTTCTATGGCTACACCTTC. Encoded protein: CSASGVRRQGFYGYTF.